The clone carrying this T cell receptor beta chain was seen a few times. As yet, its antigen is unknown. The missing CDR3 end, 3 residues past where the read stops, is filled in from the germline J gene. This sample was included in a study of T cell clonality in common variable immunodeficiency. The study, taken as a whole, reports: In common variable immunodeficiency, TCR beta chains reportedly carried fewer deletions and N-nucleotide insertions. Patient heterogeneity in the CVID cohort limited correlations between repertoire features and clinical complications.

From germline, CDR1 is SGHVS and CDR2 FNYEAQ. Trimming removed 5 bases at V and 4 bases at J, with 9 bases between. This CDR3 spans 12 amino acids. Generated by immunoSEQ multiplex PCR, the TCRdb table keeps only in-frame clones and is missing some. The repertoire has approximately 44,000 clones, none seen only once; the ten largest take about 3%. The rearrangement links TRBV7-6 to TRBJ2-7; tentative D call: TRBD1 (6 bases). Input material: peripheral blood mononuclear cells. This receptor was obtained from a person between 18 and 70 years old in good health. CDR3 bases read: TGTGCCAGCAGCGAGACAGGTTACGAG. This sequence encodes CASSETGYE. In full, the CDR3 reads CASSETGYEQYF.